The next 15 T cell receptor beta chains were all read from a single sample in a study of shared clonotypes between healthy human individuals. Here immunoSEQ multiplex PCR was the method, and the copy in TCRdb shows in-frame clones only, minus some. Of about a million clones in the sample, around three quarters were seen once. The sequenced material came from memory CD4+ T cells sorted from blood. The subset was: CD45RA-negative fraction. These receptors all stem from a man in his late teens or twenties in good health.

On this clone itself: Likely a read error: the CDR3 ends without its conserved phenylalanine or tryptophan. V is TRBV29-1 and J is TRBJ1-2; 12 bases are shared with TRBD1. Losses at the gene ends were 6 bases for V and 4 bases for J; bases not matched to a gene: 9. The CDR3 contains 15 residues. Germline CDR1 reads SQVTM; CDR2 reads ANQGSEA. The CDR3 loop reads CSVPGKGQGAYGYTS. The CDR3 coding sequence is TGCAGCGTCCCCGGAAAGGGACAGGGGGCCTATGGCTACACCTCC.

The CDR3 is CAVGGQINQPQHF. CDR3 nucleotide sequence: TGTGCCGTGGGCGGACAGATAAATCAGCCCCAGCATTTT. The chain employs TRBV27 and TRBJ1-5; D perhaps matches TRBD1 (6 bases). The germline V gene has CDR1 MNHEY and CDR2 SMNVEV (reference sequence). V lost 11 bases and J 4 bases, leaving 15 bases between the germline ends. CDR3 length: 13 amino acids.

The chain links TRBV7-6 to TRBJ2-7; D is perhaps TRBD2 (6 bases). Deletions cut 2 bases from V and 0 bases from J, with 11 bases between. This CDR3 comprises 15 residues. Germline values: CDR1 SGHVS, CDR2 FNYEAQ. CDR3 nucleotide sequence: TGTGCCAGCAGCTTAATCCCGGGGGACTCCTACGAGCAGTACTTC. Translation gives CASSLIPGDSYEQYF.

This rearrangement joins TRBV6-6 to TRBJ2-7; 7 bases fit TRBD1. Germline CDR1 and CDR2: MNHNY and SVGAGI (reference sequence). Trimming removed 5 bases from V and 12 bases from J; junction bases left unmatched: 16. The CDR3 is 14 residues long. The chain's CDR3 is CASSDPGQHTRRYF. CDR3 bases: TGTGCCAGCAGTGACCCGGGACAGCACACCCGACGGTACTTC.

This clone came up once. The chain links TRBV5-7 to TRBJ1-6, with unresolved D. TRBV5-7 falls under the ORF class, with uncertain function. CDR3 length equals 12 residues. Trimming stripped 0 bases from V and 9 bases from J, with 4 bases between. The CDR3 nucleotides read TGTGCCAGCAGCTTGGTCGGTTCACCCCTCCACTTT. Encoded protein: CASSLVGSPLHF.

This clone was recorded only once. One junction end disagrees with the germline gene, perhaps due to a read error. V is TRBV2 and J is TRBJ2-2; the D is unclear. In germline, CDR1 is SNHLY, CDR2 FYNNEI. This CDR3 is built from 14 residues. The chain's CDR3 is CASREGPSTGELFF. CDR3 bases: TGTGCCAGCAGGGAAGGACCGAGCACCGGGGAGCTGTTTTTT. Variable domain in full (rest from reference TRBV2 and TRBJ2-2): EPEVTQTPSHQVTQMGQEVILRCVPISNHLYFYWYRQILGQKVEFLVSFYNNEISEKSEIFDDQFSVERPDGSNFTLKIRSTKLEDSAMYFCASREGPSTGELFFGEGSRLTVL.

This chain uses TRBV10-3 with TRBJ2-1, with 7 bases lining up with TRBD2. The germline CDR1 and CDR2 sequences are ENHRY and SYGVKD. The ends lost 3 bases at V and 7 bases at J; junction bases unmatched: 0. The CDR3 totals 12 residues. CDR3 coding DNA: TGTGCCATCAGTGAAGCGGGGAATGAGCAGTTCTTC. Translating gives CAISEAGNEQFF.

This clone was seen once. The chain carries TRBV2 and TRBJ2-1, with D possibly TRBD2 on 5 matching bases. CDR1 is SNHLY and CDR2 is FYNNEI in the germline V gene. The CDR3 sequence is 12 residues long. V lost 8 bases and J 8 bases, leaving 13 bases between the germline ends. DNA for the CDR3: TGTGCCAGCGACGGGGATTCCGATGAGCAGTTCTTC. This translates into CASDGDSDEQFF.

CDR3 region: CASSAGWNTEAFF. The CDR3 DNA sequence: TGTGCCAGCAGTGCCGGGTGGAACACTGAAGCTTTCTTT. The V and J genes are TRBV6-1 and TRBJ1-1; D is uncertain. Germline loops: CDR1 MNHNS, CDR2 SASEGT. CDR3 length equals 13 residues. The V and J ends lost 4 bases and 1 base respectively, with 7 bases between them.

The chain links TRBV7-9 to TRBJ1-4; D is undetermined. The CDR3 covers 14 residues. V was pared by 1 base and J by 7 bases, with 10 bases between. CDR1 and CDR2 (germline): SEHNR, FQNEAQ (reference sequence). CDR3 protein: CASSLGSGSEKLFF. CDR3 DNA sequence: TGTGCCAGCAGCTTAGGGTCGGGGAGTGAAAAACTGTTTTTT. Looking up the rest from reference TRBV7-9 and TRBJ1-4 gives the full variable domain: DTGVSQNPRHKITKRGQNVTFRCDPISEHNRLYWYRQTLGQGPEFLTYFQNEAQLEKSRLLSDRFSAERPKGSFSTLEIQRTEQGDSAMYLCASSLGSGSEKLFFGSGTQLSVL.

The sample holds one count of this clone. The chain joins TRBV11-3 to TRBJ2-2, with D possibly TRBD1 on 6 matching bases. Germline values: CDR1 SGHNT, CDR2 YENEEA. Trimming removed 4 bases from V and 1 base from J, with 13 bases in between. CDR3 length equals 16 residues. CDR3 loop: CASSSSRGQNTGELFF. The CDR3 DNA reads TGTGCCAGCAGCTCAAGCAGGGGCCAGAACACCGGGGAGCTGTTTTTT.

This chain uses TRBV10-3 with TRBJ2-1; D is ambiguous. The CDR3 has 11 residues. Trimming shortened V by 6 bases and J by 7 bases, and 7 bases separated the two germline ends. The germline gives CDR1 ENHRY, CDR2 SYGVKD. In DNA, the CDR3 is TGTGCCATCAGGGCCGGGAATGAGCAGTTCTTC. This sequence encodes CAIRAGNEQFF.

This clone was seen only a few times. The chain carries TRBV6-6 and TRBJ1-5; D not certain. This CDR3 has 13 residues. CDR1 and CDR2 from the germline V gene are MNHNY and SVGAGI (reference sequence). With 7 bases removed from V and 1 base from J, the gap between germline ends came to 8 bases. The DNA for the CDR3 is TGTGCCAGCACCAACCTAAGCAATCAGCCCCAGCATTTT. Encoded protein: CASTNLSNQPQHF.

J is TRBJ1-4 and V is TRBV5-6; the D gene is possibly TRBD1 (5 bases). CDR1 and CDR2 from the germline V gene are SGHDT and YYEEEE. V lost 4 bases, J lost 7 bases, and 17 bases lay in between. CDR3 size: 15 residues. CDR3 in DNA: TGTGCCAGCAGCCTCCCGGGACCGATGACTGAAAAACTGTTTTTT. It encodes CASSLPGPMTEKLFF.

This chain links TRBV2 with TRBJ1-1; D might be TRBD1 (6 bases). This CDR3 is built from 14 residues. From germline, CDR1 is SNHLY and CDR2 FYNNEI. With 4 bases removed from V and 5 bases from J, the gap between germline ends came to 14 bases. The chain's CDR3 is CASSVGQLKTEAFF. CDR3 bases: TGTGCCAGCAGTGTCGGACAGTTAAAGACTGAAGCTTTCTTT.